The 11 T cell receptor beta chains below were found in one sample sequenced in a study of cytotoxic CD8 clonotypes in ibrutinib-treated CLL. Repertoires were generated with immunoSEQ multiplex PCR, while TCRdb's copy carries only in-frame clones and drops some. The sample carries around 70,000 clones, roughly two thirds recorded once. The sequences come from PBMCs, collected after 12 months of ibrutinib treatment. The receptor source for this set is a human donor with chronic lymphocytic leukemia.

This clone has just a few counts. The gene calls are TRBV7-6 and TRBJ2-5; tentatively, D is TRBD1 or TRBD2 (5 bases each). This CDR3 is built from 15 residues. Trimming took 5 bases from V and 3 from J, leaving 16 bases between them. CDR1 is SGHVS, CDR2 FNYEAQ, per germline. The chain's CDR3 is CASSRLWGSEETQYF. CDR3 DNA: TGTGCCAGCAGCCGCCTATGGGGGTCTGAAGAGACCCAGTACTTC. Full variable domain (outside the CDR3, taken from reference TRBV7-6 and TRBJ2-5): GAGVSQSPRYKVTKRGQDVALRCDPISGHVSLYWYRQALGQGPEFLTYFNYEAQQDKSGLPNDRFSAERPEGSISTLTIQRTEQRDSAMYRCASSRLWGSEETQYFGPGTRLLVL.

This chain joins TRBV18 and TRBJ1-2, with a possible D match to TRBD1 (5 bases). Trimming took off 5 bases at V and 1 base at J, with 8 bases between the two ends. CDR3 length: 13 residues. Germline CDR1 is KGHSH and CDR2 is LQKENI. This CDR3 is CASSSDINYGYTF. In DNA, the CDR3 is TGTGCCAGCTCATCGGACATTAACTATGGCTACACCTTC.

This clone was counted only a few times. The chain has TRBV7-9 and TRBJ1-2, with D possibly being TRBD1 (5 bases). Germline CDR1 is SEHNR and CDR2 is FQNEAQ (reference sequence). The CDR3 loop spans 12 amino acids. Trimming took 5 bases from V and 6 from J, leaving 10 bases between them. The CDR3 sequence: CASSPTGHGYTF. Here the CDR3 DNA reads TGTGCCAGCAGCCCTACAGGACATGGCTACACCTTC. Full variable domain (outside the CDR3, taken from reference TRBV7-9 and TRBJ1-2): DTGVSQNPRHKITKRGQNVTFRCDPISEHNRLYWYRQTLGQGPEFLTYFQNEAQLEKSRLLSDRFSAERPKGSFSTLEIQRTEQGDSAMYLCASSPTGHGYTFGSGTRLTVV.

V usage is TRBV28 and J usage is TRBJ2-3; TRBD1 agrees at 10 bases. The germline V gene has CDR1 MDHEN and CDR2 SYDVKM. The CDR3 contains 16 residues. Losses at the gene ends were 3 bases for V and 5 bases for J; bases not matched to a gene: 8. The CDR3 coding sequence is TGTGCCAGCAGTTTTAGAGGGACAGGGGTAGGAGATACGCAGTATTTT. Translation gives CASSFRGTGVGDTQYF.

The chain links TRBV5-1 to TRBJ2-7; 9 bases match TRBD2. Germline lookup yields CDR1 SGHRS and CDR2 YFSETQ. The J segment lost 3 bases and the V segment lost 4 bases, leaving 5 bases of the junction unmatched. This CDR3 spans 14 amino acids. CDR3 nucleotides: TGCGCCAGCAGCGAGGGACTAGCTATCTACGAGCAGTACTTC. Translating gives CASSEGLAIYEQYF.

The chain recombines TRBV28 with TRBJ2-7; possible D gene TRBD1, 6 bases. Germline V lookup: CDR1 MDHEN, CDR2 SYDVKM. The CDR3 length is 12 residues. V was clipped by 6 bases and J by 3 bases, with 9 bases between them. The CDR3 here is CASSSTGYEQYF. In nucleotides, the CDR3 is TGTGCCAGCAGCTCGACAGGCTACGAGCAGTACTTC.

The chain carries TRBV4-3 and TRBJ2-7; D unclear. Trimming stripped 0 bases from V and 6 bases from J, with 12 bases between. This CDR3 has 14 amino acids. The germline V gene has CDR1 LGHNA and CDR2 YSLEER. The CDR3 here is CASSQDQKVGEQYF. CDR3 in DNA: TGCGCCAGCAGCCAAGATCAGAAGGTTGGCGAGCAGTACTTC.

This sequence joins TRBV4-2 and TRBJ2-7, with D unclear. Germline lookup yields CDR1 LGHNA and CDR2 YNFKEQ. Trimming removed 0 bases at V and 0 bases at J, with 6 bases between. The CDR3 totals 14 residues. CDR3 amino acids: CASSQDERSYEQYF. The CDR3 nucleotides are TGTGCCAGCAGCCAAGATGAGCGCTCCTACGAGCAGTACTTC.

This chain joins TRBV5-8 and TRBJ2-7, with D possibly matching TRBD1 (6 bases). Germline CDR1 reads SGHTS; CDR2 reads YDEGEE. This CDR3 spans 13 amino acids. V lost 5 bases, J lost 4 bases, and 13 bases lay in between. CDR3 in amino acids: CASRVTGLYEQYF. The CDR3 coding sequence is TGTGCCAGCAGGGTTACAGGGCTTTACGAGCAGTACTTC.

The J gene is TRBJ1-1, the V gene TRBV7-9, with D tentatively TRBD1 (6 bases). Germline assignment: CDR1 SEHNR and CDR2 FQNEAQ (reference sequence). Trimming removed 6 bases at V and 1 base at J, with 18 bases between. The CDR3 is made up of 16 amino acids. CDR3 region: CASRSLGGAGNTEAFF. The DNA of the CDR3 is TGTGCCAGCAGATCACTGGGGGGCGCAGGGAACACTGAAGCTTTCTTT.

V and J are TRBV7-9 and TRBJ1-2; TRBD1 aligns across 11 bases. The CDR3 contains 16 residues. The junction had 9 bases not matched to a gene; V was cut back by 5 bases and J by 4 bases. CDR1 and CDR2 (germline): SEHNR, FQNEAQ (reference sequence). CDR3 DNA sequence: TGTGCCAGCAGCCGTGGACAGGGGGCGCCTGGCTATGGCTACACCTTC. This codes for CASSRGQGAPGYGYTF.